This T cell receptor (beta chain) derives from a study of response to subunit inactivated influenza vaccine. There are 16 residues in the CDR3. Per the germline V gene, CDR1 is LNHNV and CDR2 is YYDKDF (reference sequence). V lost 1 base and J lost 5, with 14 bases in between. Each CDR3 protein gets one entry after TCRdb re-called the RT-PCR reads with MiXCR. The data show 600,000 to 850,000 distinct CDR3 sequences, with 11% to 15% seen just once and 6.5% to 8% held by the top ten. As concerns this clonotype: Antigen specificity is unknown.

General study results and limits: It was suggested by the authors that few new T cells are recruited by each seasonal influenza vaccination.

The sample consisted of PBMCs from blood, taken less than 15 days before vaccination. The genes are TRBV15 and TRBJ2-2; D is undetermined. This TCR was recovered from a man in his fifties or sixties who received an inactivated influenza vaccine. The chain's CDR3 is CATSRGGSARTGELFF. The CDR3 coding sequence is TGTGCCACCAGCAGAGGAGGATCGGCCCGGACCGGGGAGCTGTTTTTT.